A single count supports the clone carrying this TCR beta chain. The RNA input was roughly 0.45 to 1 ug, and it was reverse transcribed with random hexamers. Across 54 Vbeta and 13 Jbeta, TCR beta CDR3 was amplified with immunoSEQ multiplex PCR. Using its own MiXCR run on the immunoSEQ multiplex PCR reads, TCRdb lists one record per CDR3 protein. The profile covers 100,000 to 150,000 distinct CDR3 sequences, with over 90% appearing a single time and over 0.1% taken by the ten largest. V shed 1 base and J shed 2 bases, with 12 bases lying between them. This CDR3 region has 15 residues. The germline CDR1 and CDR2 sequences are ENHRY and SYGVKD. This sample was taken from a study of CD8 T cells in Susac syndrome. The CD8+ and CD4+ T cells were negatively isolated, with the TEMRA cells enriched by FACS.

The sequenced sample was CD4+ T cells from PBMCs. The gene calls are TRBV10-3 and TRBJ2-7; D may be TRBD1 or TRBD2 (7 bases each). This sequence originates from a human donor in good health. Written as DNA, the CDR3 is TGTGCCATCAGTGAGTGGGGAGGGGGCCCCTACGAGCAGTACTTC. Encoded protein: CAISEWGGGPYEQYF.